The rows below give T cell receptor beta chains drawn from one sample of a study of control samples from healthy donors and cancer patients. Libraries were prepared by immunoSEQ multiplex PCR; TCRdb keeps only in-frame clonotypes and omits some of them. The profile covers over 150,000 clones, with nearly 96% appearing a single time and approximately 1% taken by the ten largest. What was sequenced was blood. These receptors all come from a young woman in good health. Both conserved end residues are part of each CDR3. The D gene is left open where the match is weak. Size is stated for part of the rows, as once, few or many counts, or as a class when the clone is expanded.

v_call	cdr3_length	j_call	clone_size	d_call	cdr3_nt	cdr3_aa
TRBV25-1	14	TRBJ2-2	.	TRBD2	TGTGCCAGCAGAGCAGGACTAGACACCGGGGAGCTGTTTTTT	CASRAGLDTGELFF
TRBV5-1	16	TRBJ1-3	.	TRBD1	TGCGCCAGCAGCTTGGTACAGGGGGTTTCTGGAAACACCATATATTTT	CASSLVQGVSGNTIYF
TRBV7-6	16	TRBJ2-1	.	.	TGTGCCAGCAGCTCGAGCAGGGGCCCCACCTACAATGAGCAGTTCTTC	CASSSSRGPTYNEQFF
TRBV5-1	18	TRBJ1-3	.	.	TGCGCCAGCAGCTCGTCCCGGGACACTTTCGGTACTGGAAACACCATATATTTT	CASSSSRDTFGTGNTIYF
TRBV5-1	13	TRBJ2-7	.	.	TGCGCCAGCAGCTCGGGACCTCGGCACGAGCAGTACTTC	CASSSGPRHEQYF
TRBV27	13	TRBJ1-2	.	.	TGTGCCAGCAGTCCGACAGGCAACTATGGCTACACCTTC	CASSPTGNYGYTF
TRBV3-1/TRBV3-2	15	TRBJ2-1	.	TRBD1	TGTGCCAGCAGCCAAGGGACAGGGCGGGTCAGTGAGCAGTTCTTC	CASSQGTGRVSEQFF
TRBV11-2	15	TRBJ2-3	.	TRBD1	TGTGCCAGCAGCTTAGGTGGGACAGGGGGTCATACGCAGTATTTT	CASSLGGTGGHTQYF
TRBV2	12	TRBJ2-5	.	TRBD2	TGTGCCAGTGGGGGGGATGAAGAGACCCAGTACTTC	CASGGDEETQYF
TRBV18	13	TRBJ1-1	.	.	TGTGCCAGCTCACCGGGGGCGAACACTGAAGCTTTCTTT	CASSPGANTEAFF
TRBV6-1	14	TRBJ2-7	medium-sized	.	TGTGCCAGCAGTGAAGTGTACGAAGACTACGAGCAGTACTTC	CASSEVYEDYEQYF
TRBV30	17	TRBJ1-3	.	.	TGTGCCTGGAGTGTACCCCCTTTTGGAGGTTATCGAAACACCATATATTTT	CAWSVPPFGGYRNTIYF
TRBV27	13	TRBJ2-5	.	.	TGTGCCAGCAGTTTATCGTGGAGGGAGACCCAGTACTTC	CASSLSWRETQYF
TRBV4-1	18	TRBJ2-5	.	.	TGCGCCAGCAGCCCAGCTATATTTAGGGGCCTAAGCCAAGAGACCCAGTACTTC	CASSPAIFRGLSQETQYF
TRBV7-9	15	TRBJ2-1	.	.	TGTGCCAGCAGGCCAGGGGATCCACCCGAGGATGAGCAGTTCTTC	CASRPGDPPEDEQFF
TRBV5-1	16	TRBJ2-1	.	.	TGCGCCAGCAGCTTGAGTCTGGGTTACAGGGCGTTTGAGCAGTTCTTC	CASSLSLGYRAFEQFF
TRBV2	14	TRBJ2-1	.	.	TGTGCCAGCAAGGAGGGTACCCTCTACAATGAGCAGTTCTTC	CASKEGTLYNEQFF
TRBV4-1	15	TRBJ1-5	once	.	TGCGCCAGCAGCCAAGATCTGCAGAGCAATCAGCCCCAGCATTTT	CASSQDLQSNQPQHF
TRBV7-9	13	TRBJ2-2	.	.	TGTGCCAGCAGCTCGGACGGAGCCGGGGAGCTGTTTTTT	CASSSDGAGELFF
TRBV11-2	13	TRBJ2-7	.	.	TGTGCCAGCAGCCCTGGCCTATCCTACGAGCAGTACTTC	CASSPGLSYEQYF
TRBV11-2	15	TRBJ2-1	.	.	TGTGCCAGCAGTAGTACAGGGCCCGCTTACAATGAGCAGTTCTTC	CASSSTGPAYNEQFF
TRBV12-3/TRBV12-4	13	TRBJ1-2	.	TRBD1	TGTGCCAGCAGTCCACAGGGGAGCTATGGCTACACCTTC	CASSPQGSYGYTF
TRBV5-1	15	TRBJ2-7	.	.	TGCGCCAGCAGAACTGACTCGGGCAGTTCCTACGAGCAGTACTTC	CASRTDSGSSYEQYF
TRBV19	15	TRBJ2-1	.	.	TGTGCCAGTAGTCCAGGTGGGTCAATCCTCAATGAGCAGTTCTTC	CASSPGGSILNEQFF
TRBV5-6	13	TRBJ2-3	.	.	TGTGCCAGCAGGGTGACAGGCACAGATACGCAGTATTTT	CASRVTGTDTQYF
TRBV5-1	14	TRBJ1-6	.	.	TGCGCCAGCAGCTTGGCTCCGGGAAAATCACCCCTCCACTTT	CASSLAPGKSPLHF
TRBV25-1	13	TRBJ2-1	.	.	TGTGCCAGCACGGGACTCGGGCTTCATGAGCAGTTCTTC	CASTGLGLHEQFF
TRBV27	15	TRBJ2-1	few	TRBD2	TGTGCCAGCAGTTTTTTTCAGCGGGGGGGCCGGGAGCAGTTCTTC	CASSFFQRGGREQFF
TRBV30	14	TRBJ1-2	.	.	TGTGCCTGGAGTGTTTTACAGGGTCACTATGGCTACACCTTC	CAWSVLQGHYGYTF
TRBV28	12	TRBJ1-1	.	.	TGTGCCAGCAGTTTTGAGGGTTCTGAAGCTTTCTTT	CASSFEGSEAFF
TRBV3-1/TRBV3-2	14	TRBJ2-7	.	.	TGTGCCAGCAGCCAAGATTCAGGGACTTACGAGCAGTACTTC	CASSQDSGTYEQYF
TRBV4-1	15	TRBJ2-1	.	.	TGCGCCAGCAGCCAAGCGGGGGACGGCGGCAATGAGCAGTTCTTC	CASSQAGDGGNEQFF
TRBV6-5	15	TRBJ1-1	few	.	TGTGCCAGCAGTGACTCTGGGACCAAGGACACTGAAGCTTTCTTT	CASSDSGTKDTEAFF
TRBV6-5	13	TRBJ1-2	.	.	TGTGCCAGCAGCTACAACAGGAATTGGGGCTACACCTTC	CASSYNRNWGYTF